The 20 T cell receptor beta chains presented below share a single source sample, sequenced in a study of molecular identifiers for immune sequencing clone quantification. TCRdb used MiXCR to reprocess the PCR reads, holding one entry per CDR3 protein. Altogether just over 95,000 distinct CDR3 sequences are present, 20% to 25% being singletons, with the ten largest covering 0.85% to 0.95%. The source material was naive CD8+ T cells from blood, with Jurkat cell RNA spiked in. As for subset: FACS-sorted CD8+CD4-CCR7+CD45RA+ naive T cells. Source of these receptors: a human donor in good health. Some libraries in this study had Jurkat cell RNA spiked in.

A few counts support this clonotype. This chain connects TRBV3-1 to TRBJ1-1; a weak D match, TRBD1 (5 bases). Deletions cut 4 bases from V and 3 bases from J, with 27 bases between. This CDR3 has 19 residues. Germline V gives CDR1 LGHDT, CDR2 YNNKEL (reference sequence). The chain's CDR3 is CASSLWGRVEGGIYTEAFF. The CDR3 region has the DNA TGTGCCAGCAGCCTCTGGGGCAGGGTTGAAGGAGGAATTTACACTGAAGCTTTCTTT. The entire variable domain, with the rest obtained from reference TRBV3-1 and TRBJ1-1, is as follows: DTAVSQTPKYLVTQMGNDKSIKCEQNLGHDTMYWYKQDSKKFLKIMFSYNNKELIINETVPNRFSPKSPDKAHLNLHINSLELGDSAVYFCASSLWGRVEGGIYTEAFFGQGTRLTVV.

The table lists this clonotype with many counts. V is TRBV27 and J is TRBJ2-3, with D perhaps TRBD2 (6 bases). Germline V gives CDR1 MNHEY, CDR2 SMNVEV (reference sequence). The germline V and J ends were trimmed by 6 bases and 4 bases, with 20 bases remaining between them. The CDR3 length is 16 residues. The CDR3 sequence is CASSWSGGTWADTQYF. The CDR3 nucleotides read TGTGCCAGCAGCTGGAGCGGAGGGACGTGGGCAGATACGCAGTATTTT.

This chain links TRBV27 with TRBJ2-7; 8 nucleotides align to TRBD2. The CDR3 runs to 14 residues. The germline CDR1 and CDR2 sequences are MNHEY and SMNVEV (reference sequence). V lost 6 bases and J lost 4; bases outside the gene matches: 8. CDR3 sequence reads: CASSSTGGMYEQYF. As DNA, the CDR3 is TGTGCCAGCAGCTCAACGGGAGGGATGTACGAGCAGTACTTC.

This clonotype was found a few times. The chain employs TRBV9 and TRBJ2-5, with D maybe TRBD1 (8 bases). In germline, CDR1 is SGDLS, CDR2 YYNGEE. Deletions cut 3 bases from V and 4 bases from J, with 16 bases between. The CDR3 runs 15 residues. CDR3 residues: CASSEGQGGRETQYF. For the CDR3, the DNA is TGTGCCAGCAGCGAAGGACAGGGAGGGCGAGAGACCCAGTACTTC. Variable domain in full (rest from reference TRBV9 and TRBJ2-5): DSGVTQTPKHLITATGQRVTLRCSPRSGDLSVYWYQQSLDQGLQFLIQYYNGEERAKGNILERFSAQQFPDLHSELNLSSLELGDSALYFCASSEGQGGRETQYFGPGTRLLVL.

J is TRBJ2-7 and V is TRBV27; 13 positions match TRBD2. CDR3 size: 16 residues. V was pared by 8 bases and J by 4 bases, with 11 bases of the junction left unmatched. CDR1 MNHEY and CDR2 SMNVEV come from the germline V gene (reference sequence). CDR3 DNA: TGTGCCAGCGGACCCGGGACTAGCGGGAATCTATACGAGCAGTACTTC. It translates to CASGPGTSGNLYEQYF.

This clonotype has ten or more counts. V usage is TRBV7-9 and J usage is TRBJ1-1; D is ambiguous. CDR1 SEHNR and CDR2 FQNEAQ come from the germline V gene (reference sequence). Trimming left V 5 bases short and J 9 bases short, with 7 bases between. The CDR3 sequence is 10 residues long. CDR3 amino acids: CASSPYKAFF. As DNA, the CDR3 is TGTGCCAGCAGCCCCTATAAAGCTTTCTTT.

This clonotype was seen more than once but under ten times. This may be a read error: a much more frequent sequence differs by one nucleotide. The chain is built from TRBV6-5 and TRBJ1-1; possible D gene TRBD1, 5 bases. The CDR3 contains 14 residues. CDR1 and CDR2 from the germline V gene are MNHEY and SVGAGI. V lost 4 bases to trimming and J lost 4 bases, with 13 bases between them. The CDR3 DNA is TGTGCCAGCAGTTCCCGACAGAGAAGCACTGAAGCTTTCTTT. Protein sequence: CASSSRQRSTEAFF.

This clonotype was counted at least ten times. This chain uses TRBV11-2 with TRBJ2-1; 8 bases fit TRBD2. CDR1 SGHAT and CDR2 FQNNGV come from the germline V gene. This CDR3 is 15 amino acids long. V lost 5 bases, J lost 0 bases, and 3 bases stayed unmatched. In DNA, the CDR3 is TGTGCCAGCAGCGAAAGCGGGAGCTCCTACAATGAGCAGTTCTTC. Its translation is CASSESGSSYNEQFF.

At least ten counts were recorded for this clonotype. The chain carries TRBV12-3 or TRBV12-4 and TRBJ2-7; no clear D gene. The CDR3 is made up of 13 amino acids. The V end lost 6 bases, the J end lost 0 bases, and 9 bases lay between the germline ends. This CDR3 reads CASSQASSYEQYF. CDR3 bases: TGTGCCAGCAGCCAGGCGAGCTCCTACGAGCAGTACTTC.

The V call is TRBV6-2 or TRBV6-3, the J call TRBJ2-1; 10 bases are a match to TRBD2. CDR1 is MNHEY, CDR2 SVGEGT, per germline. This CDR3 is built from 14 residues. Losses at the gene ends were 8 bases for V and 6 bases for J; bases not matched to a gene: 7. The CDR3, as DNA: TGTGCCAGCTTGGGGACTAGCGTGGGCAATGAGCAGTTCTTC. It yields the protein CASLGTSVGNEQFF.

This clonotype was observed many times. The chain carries TRBV7-9 and TRBJ2-5, with TRBD2 matching over 7 bases. The CDR3 length is 15 residues. The ends lost 5 bases at V and 4 bases at J; junction bases unmatched: 10. CDR1 is SEHNR, CDR2 FQNEAQ, per germline (reference sequence). The DNA for the CDR3 is TGTGCCAGCAGCCCGGATGCGGGGGAGGCAGAGACCCAGTACTTC. It translates to CASSPDAGEAETQYF. Full variable domain (outside the CDR3, taken from reference TRBV7-9 and TRBJ2-5): DTGVSQNPRHKITKRGQNVTFRCDPISEHNRLYWYRQTLGQGPEFLTYFQNEAQLEKSRLLSDRFSAERPKGSFSTLEIQRTEQGDSAMYLCASSPDAGEAETQYFGPGTRLLVL.

This clonotype was picked up many times. V usage is TRBV27 and J usage is TRBJ2-3, with D possibly matching TRBD1 (6 bases). Germline V gene data show CDR1 as MNHEY and CDR2 as SMNVEV (reference sequence). The CDR3 covers 15 residues. V lost 4 bases and J 3 bases, leaving 14 bases between the germline ends. CDR3 DNA sequence: TGTGCCAGCAGTTCCAGTCGGGACAAAACAGATACGCAGTATTTT. This sequence encodes CASSSSRDKTDTQYF.

The genes are TRBV28 and TRBJ2-3; weak D call: TRBD1 (5 bases). The CDR3 runs 16 residues. Trimming removed 4 bases at V and 0 bases at J, with 14 bases between. Looked up from germline, CDR1 is MDHEN and CDR2 is SYDVKM. The CDR3 DNA reads as TGTGCCAGCAGTTGGGGCGACACCGATAGCACAGATACGCAGTATTTT. As protein: CASSWGDTDSTDTQYF.

This clonotype has at least ten counts. This rearrangement joins TRBV12-3 or TRBV12-4 to TRBJ2-4; D is ambiguous. The CDR3 covers 13 residues. V lost 5 bases, J lost 12 bases, and 17 bases lay in between. CDR3 nucleotide sequence: TGTGCCAGCAGTCCCCAAATTAGGGCGGATCAGTACTTC. As protein: CASSPQIRADQYF.

There are a few counts of this clonotype. The V and J genes are TRBV28 and TRBJ1-5; TRBD1 matches at 7 bases. V was clipped by 4 bases and J by 1 base; unmatched bases: 1. Per the germline V gene, CDR1 is MDHEN and CDR2 is SYDVKM. The CDR3 is made up of 14 amino acids. The CDR3 region is CASSYRGSNQPQHF. The CDR3 DNA reads as TGTGCCAGCAGTTACAGGGGAAGCAATCAGCCCCAGCATTTT.

The sample holds many counts of this clonotype. The chain employs TRBV12-3 or TRBV12-4 and TRBJ2-7, with 8 bases identical to TRBD1. The ends lost 10 bases at V and 6 bases at J; junction bases unmatched: 8. The CDR3 contains 12 residues. The CDR3 sequence: CATSRTGPEQYF. DNA for the CDR3: TGTGCCACCTCCCGGACAGGGCCCGAGCAGTACTTC.

This clonotype was recorded a few times. This chain joins TRBV5-1 and TRBJ1-1; no clear D gene. The V end lost 0 bases, the J end lost 1 base, and 10 bases lay between the germline ends. Germline lookup yields CDR1 SGHRS and CDR2 YFSETQ. The CDR3 runs to 15 residues. The chain's CDR3 is CASSLGRGSNTEAFF. CDR3 DNA sequence: TGCGCCAGCAGCTTGGGACGGGGATCGAACACTGAAGCTTTCTTT. Filled out from reference TRBV5-1 and TRBJ1-1, the complete variable domain reads KAGVTQTPRYLIKTRGQQVTLSCSPISGHRSVSWYQQTPGQGLQFLFEYFSETQRNKGNFPGRFSGRQFSNSRSEMNVSTLELGDSALYLCASSLGRGSNTEAFFGQGTRLTVV.

Turning to this clonotype: One base away lies a much larger clone, so this may be a sequencing read error. V gene TRBV7-3 combines with J gene TRBJ2-1; 13 nucleotides line up with TRBD2. With 5 bases clipped from V and 4 bases from J, the junction kept 8 bases outside the gene matches. This CDR3 has 17 amino acids. Per germline, CDR1 SGHTA and CDR2 FQGTGA. In DNA form, the CDR3 reads TGTGCCAGCAGCCCCCGTGGGACTAGCGGGATATACAATGAGCAGTTCTTC. It yields the protein CASSPRGTSGIYNEQFF.

This chain connects TRBV4-3 to TRBJ2-5; 8 bases line up with TRBD2. The CDR3 contains 16 residues. V lost 1 base, J lost 5 bases, and 9 bases stayed unmatched. CDR1 and CDR2 from the germline V gene are LGHNA and YSLEER. The CDR3 reads CASSQGVGRAPETQYF. The CDR3 coding sequence is TGCGCCAGCAGCCAAGGGGTCGGGAGGGCCCCCGAGACCCAGTACTTC.

This clonotype has at least ten counts. The chain is built from TRBV6-5 and TRBJ2-6; possibly TRBD1 or TRBD2 for D (5 bases each). V lost 0 bases and J lost 12, with 15 bases in between. This CDR3 region has 15 residues. Germline-derived CDR1 and CDR2 are MNHEY and SVGAGI. Here the CDR3 reads CASSYSDGAEGVLTF. The CDR3, as DNA: TGTGCCAGCAGTTACTCTGACGGGGCAGAGGGCGTCCTGACTTTC.